One sample yielded the 15 T cell receptor beta chains listed below, sequenced in a study of patients and donors after allogeneic stem cell transplantation. MiXCR was run by TCRdb on the RT-PCR reads, yielding one entry per CDR3 protein. This table holds about 200,000 distinct CDR3 sequences, around two fifths found once. The sequenced material came from blood, either unsorted or a sorted T cell fraction (not recorded which). The receptors here all came from a human donor who was either an allogeneic HSCT recipient or a stem cell or donor lymphocyte infusion donor (not recorded which). It is not recorded whose cells these are; they may come from a transplant donor.

This clonotype was detected once. The V gene is TRBV11-2, the J gene TRBJ2-5, with 7 nucleotides matching TRBD1. V shed 9 bases, J shed 7 bases, and the junction held 8 bases outside the gene matches. The germline CDR1 and CDR2 sequences are SGHAT and FQNNGV. CDR3 length: 12 residues. CDR3 in amino acids: CASGGQATTQYF. CDR3 nucleotides: TGTGCCAGTGGAGGACAGGCCACGACCCAGTACTTC.

V usage is TRBV6-5 and J usage is TRBJ2-3; D remains ambiguous. CDR1 is MNHEY, CDR2 SVGAGI, per germline. The CDR3 has 15 amino acids. V lost 2 bases to trimming and J lost 0 bases, with 9 bases between them. The CDR3 sequence is CASSYTTSSTDTQYF. DNA of the CDR3: TGTGCCAGCAGTTACACGACTTCCAGCACAGATACGCAGTATTTT.

The chain couples TRBV19 to TRBJ1-1, with no clear D. The CDR3 loop spans 13 amino acids. Trimming took off 4 bases at V and 3 bases at J, with 9 bases between the two ends. The germline gives CDR1 LNHDA, CDR2 SQIVND (reference sequence). CDR3: CASSSQRDTEAFF. CDR3 DNA sequence: TGTGCCAGTAGTAGTCAGAGGGACACTGAAGCTTTCTTT.

The gene calls are TRBV6-5 and TRBJ1-1; the match to TRBD1 covers 8 bases. This CDR3 contains 14 residues. In germline, CDR1 is MNHEY, CDR2 SVGAGI. J lost 6 bases, V lost 2 bases, and 5 bases had no gene match. CDR3 protein: CASSYDPGGPEAFF. The CDR3, as DNA: TGTGCCAGCAGTTACGACCCAGGGGGCCCTGAAGCTTTCTTT.

V gene TRBV28 combines with J gene TRBJ1-1; D is unresolved. Germline CDR1 is MDHEN and CDR2 is SYDVKM. CDR3 length: 15 residues. V was pared by 6 bases and J by 1 base, with 15 bases between. CDR3 amino acids: CASRVGSQENTEAFF. In nucleotides, the CDR3 is TGTGCCAGCAGAGTTGGGAGCCAAGAGAACACTGAAGCTTTCTTT.

This clonotype was detected a few times. CDR3 loop: CASSLTGLSGSPLHF. The CDR3 DNA sequence: TGTGCCAGCAGTCTTACCGGCCTCAGCGGTTCACCCCTCCACTTT. The chain links TRBV12-3 or TRBV12-4 to TRBJ1-6; unclear D gene. The CDR3 loop spans 15 amino acids. V was trimmed by 5 bases and J by 9 bases, leaving 17 bases between them.

The rearrangement joins TRBV5-1 to TRBJ2-3, with 12 bases matching TRBD2. The CDR3 has 16 residues. V shed 4 bases, J shed 3 bases, and the junction held 6 bases outside the gene matches. Germline-derived CDR1 and CDR2 are SGHRS and YFSETQ. The CDR3 region is CASSARLAGDTDTQYF. The DNA for the CDR3 is TGCGCCAGCAGCGCGAGACTAGCGGGAGATACAGATACGCAGTATTTT. Using reference TRBV5-1 and TRBJ2-3 for the parts outside the CDR3, the full variable domain is KAGVTQTPRYLIKTRGQQVTLSCSPISGHRSVSWYQQTPGQGLQFLFEYFSETQRNKGNFPGRFSGRQFSNSRSEMNVSTLELGDSALYLCASSARLAGDTDTQYFGPGTRLTVL.

This clonotype was counted between two and nine times. V usage is TRBV6-6 and J usage is TRBJ2-3, with D hard to call. The V gene's germline CDR1 is MNHNY and CDR2 SVGAGI (reference sequence). The CDR3 is made up of 16 amino acids. V was clipped by 0 bases and J by 3 bases, with 13 bases between them. The CDR3 protein is CASSYSSSMYTDTQYF. The CDR3 nucleotides are TGTGCCAGCAGTTACTCGAGTTCTATGTATACAGATACGCAGTATTTT.

The chain links TRBV12-3 or TRBV12-4 to TRBJ2-3, with no clear D. This CDR3 is built from 14 residues. The V gene lost 7 bases and the J gene lost 2 bases, with 13 bases spanning the gap. CDR3 sequence reads: CASTLGSLTDTQYF. The CDR3 DNA is TGTGCCAGCACCCTGGGTAGCCTCACAGATACGCAGTATTTT.

This chain connects TRBV28 to TRBJ1-1; D not certain. The V end lost 3 bases, the J end lost 0 bases, and 11 bases lay between the germline ends. Germline V gene data show CDR1 as MDHEN and CDR2 as SYDVKM. The CDR3 has 15 residues. CDR3 DNA sequence: TGTGCCAGCAGTTTCAGGTCGCCCGTGAACACTGAAGCTTTCTTT. Its protein product is CASSFRSPVNTEAFF.

This clonotype was detected many times. The chain carries TRBV4-2 and TRBJ2-1; D may be TRBD2 (5 bases). The CDR3 has 16 amino acids. Per germline, CDR1 LGHNA and CDR2 YNFKEQ. V was cut by 0 bases and J by 9 bases, with 18 bases left in between. The CDR3 nucleotides read TGTGCCAGCAGCCAAGACCCTCCCCCCGGGGAGAGTGAGCAGTTCTTC. It translates to CASSQDPPPGESEQFF.

The V gene is TRBV29-1, the J gene TRBJ2-2; TRBD1 aligns across 10 bases. The CDR3 consists of 15 residues. Germline V gene data show CDR1 as SQVTM and CDR2 as ANQGSEA. V was pared by 7 bases and J by 5 bases, with 10 bases of the junction left unmatched. The CDR3 sequence is CSAMLTGGATGELFF. CDR3 nucleotide sequence: TGCAGCGCAATGTTGACAGGGGGCGCAACCGGGGAGCTGTTTTTT.

The gene calls are TRBV2 and TRBJ1-6; tentatively, D is TRBD1 (6 bases). Trimming took 6 bases from V and 11 from J, leaving 20 bases between them. The CDR3 sequence is 15 residues long. CDR1 is SNHLY and CDR2 is FYNNEI in the germline V gene. The CDR3 coding sequence is TGTGCCAGCAGATATCGGACAGCCCTAGAGGCACCCCTCCACTTT. This codes for CASRYRTALEAPLHF.

The chain employs TRBV6-2 or TRBV6-3 and TRBJ1-5; D remains unclear. Trimming stripped 7 bases from V and 7 bases from J, with 14 bases between. Germline CDR1 reads MNHEY; CDR2 reads SVGEGT. The CDR3 sequence is 13 residues long. The CDR3 sequence: CASMIRSGQPQHF. CDR3 DNA sequence: TGTGCCAGCATGATCAGGTCTGGGCAGCCCCAGCATTTT.

This clonotype has more than one count but fewer than ten. This chain connects TRBV27 to TRBJ1-4; TRBD1 is a possible D gene (6 bases). The V end was cut by 2 bases, the J end by 5 bases, with 21 bases between. Germline CDR1 reads MNHEY; CDR2 reads SMNVEV (reference sequence). The CDR3 is 18 residues long. The CDR3 DNA is TGTGCCAGCAGTTTAGCGGTAGGGGGAGGGCGGATGAATGAAAAACTGTTTTTT. Amino acid sequence: CASSLAVGGGRMNEKLFF.